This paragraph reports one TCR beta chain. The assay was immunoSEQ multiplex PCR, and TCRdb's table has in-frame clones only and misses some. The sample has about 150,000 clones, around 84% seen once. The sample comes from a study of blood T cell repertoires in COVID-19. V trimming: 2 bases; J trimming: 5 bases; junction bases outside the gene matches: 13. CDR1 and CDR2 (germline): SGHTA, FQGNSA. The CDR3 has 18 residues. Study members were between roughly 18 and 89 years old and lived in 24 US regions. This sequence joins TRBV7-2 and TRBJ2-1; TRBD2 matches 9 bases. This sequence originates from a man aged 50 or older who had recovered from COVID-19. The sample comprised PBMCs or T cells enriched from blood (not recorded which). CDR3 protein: CASSLTYQTSGHNNEQFF. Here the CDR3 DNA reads TGTGCCAGCAGCTTAACCTACCAAACTAGCGGGCACAACAATGAGCAGTTCTTC.